This TCR beta chain was sequenced during a study of blood T cell repertoires in COVID-19. Background on the study: Acute and convalescent COVID-19 specimens originated in the United States, Italy and Spain. The cDNA or gDNA used as material had been derived from T cells, B-cell-depleted T cells, or PBMCs.

This CDR3 region has 14 residues. V lost 1 base and J lost 7, with 9 bases in between. From germline, CDR1 is SGHTS and CDR2 YDEGEE. Clones were sequenced by immunoSEQ multiplex PCR, and TCRdb holds only the in-frame ones, with some missing. The table includes 200,000 to 250,000 clones, around 90% detected once. Each participant's cohort was designated according to participant-reported clinical history. The sample consisted of PBMCs or T cells enriched from blood (not recorded which). The rearrangement uses TRBV5-8 and TRBJ1-6; possible D gene TRBD1, 5 bases. This sequence originates from a man aged 25-45 years who had been exposed to COVID-19. CDR3 DNA: TGTGCCAGCAGCTTGCCCGACAGAAATTCACCCCTCCACTTT. As protein: CASSLPDRNSPLHF.